This is a list of T cell receptor beta chains from one sample in a study of blood T cell repertoires in COVID-19. The assay was immunoSEQ multiplex PCR, and TCRdb's table has in-frame clones only and misses some. The table includes some 300,000 clones, roughly 86% detected once. The sequencing sample was made of peripheral blood. Receptor source: a man in his sixties or seventies with acute or convalescent COVID-19. CDR3s include the opening cysteine and the closing phenylalanine or tryptophan. D genes are given only for firm matches. The size entry is marked missing in some rows and otherwise reads once, few, many or a size class.

V gene,J gene,clone size,D gene,CDR3 DNA,CDR3 protein
TRBV7-2,TRBJ2-7,once,TRBD2,TGTGCCAGCAGCTTTGAAGCGGGAGGGCAATACGAGCAGTACTTC,CASSFEAGGQYEQYF
TRBV9,TRBJ2-6,-,-,TGTGCCAGCAGCGGTTCAGGTCTTGGGGCCAACGTCCTGACTTTC,CASSGSGLGANVLTF
TRBV30,TRBJ1-2,-,TRBD1,TGTGCCTGGAGTGTACTGGCAGGGGGTACGAACTATGGCTACACCTTC,CAWSVLAGGTNYGYTF
TRBV4-2,TRBJ1-1,-,-,TGTGCCAGCAGCCAAGATTGGAACAGCCGACCGAACACTGAAGCTTTCTTT,CASSQDWNSRPNTEAFF
TRBV6-1,TRBJ2-2,-,-,TGTGCCAGCAGTGATATGTATCCCGGGGAGCTGTTTTTT,CASSDMYPGELFF
TRBV27,TRBJ2-5,once,TRBD1,TGTGCCAGCAGAAACCAGGACAGGGAGCAAGAGACCCAGTACTTC,CASRNQDREQETQYF
TRBV19,TRBJ1-1,-,-,TGTGCCAGTAGCCCGGGACACCGGAACACTGAAGCTTTCTTT,CASSPGHRNTEAFF
TRBV28,TRBJ1-5,-,TRBD1,TGTGCCAGCAGTTTAGTAGCACAGGGACAGCGGCATTTT,CASSLVAQGQRHF
TRBV3-1/TRBV3-2,TRBJ2-1,-,-,TGTGCCAGCAGCCAGGGACTGGCCTACAATGAGCAGTTCTTC,CASSQGLAYNEQFF
TRBV28,TRBJ1-1,-,-,TGTGCCAGCAGCCAGGACAGATCTGAAGCTTTCTTT,CASSQDRSEAFF
TRBV5-4,TRBJ1-5,-,TRBD1,TGTGCCAGCAGCGACAGGGACGGCAATCAGCCCCAGCATTTT,CASSDRDGNQPQHF
TRBV11-2,TRBJ2-7,once,-,TGTGCCAGCAGCTTAATAGGCAGGAAATACGAGCAGTACTTC,CASSLIGRKYEQYF
TRBV3-1/TRBV3-2,TRBJ1-6,-,-,TGTGCCAGCAGCCAAGGCAGGGTGTCTTCACCCCTCCACTTT,CASSQGRVSSPLHF
TRBV9,TRBJ1-2,-,-,TGTGCCAGCAGCGTAGGGGCAGCCGTTAACTATGGCTACACCTTC,CASSVGAAVNYGYTF
TRBV4-2,TRBJ2-2,few,TRBD2,TGTGCCAGCAGCCAAGCCCCCGGGACTAGCGGGGCCGGGGAGCTGTTTTTT,CASSQAPGTSGAGELFF
TRBV27,TRBJ1-6,-,-,TGTGCCAGCAGAGCACCAAGCTCCTATAATTCACCCCTCCACTTT,CASRAPSSYNSPLHF
TRBV30,TRBJ1-2,-,-,TGTGCCTTTTCGATAACCCAAGGGGTCTATGGCTACACCTTC,CAFSITQGVYGYTF
TRBV5-4,TRBJ1-1,-,-,TGTGCCAGCAGCCCGCTTGAGGGTAGCACTGAAGCTTTCTTT,CASSPLEGSTEAFF
TRBV14,TRBJ1-6,-,TRBD1,TGTGCCAGCAGCCGGAGCAGGGGGATTAATTCACCCCTCCACTTT,CASSRSRGINSPLHF
TRBV6-5,TRBJ2-7,-,TRBD1,TGTGCCAGCACGGGACAGAAAATGTCCGAGCAGTACTTC,CASTGQKMSEQYF
TRBV9,TRBJ2-1,-,-,TGTGCCAGCAGCGTAGAGCGGTGGTCCTACAATGAGCAGTTCTTC,CASSVERWSYNEQFF
TRBV12-3/TRBV12-4,TRBJ2-7,-,TRBD2,TGTGCCAGCAGGTCGGGAGGCGAGCAGTACTTC,CASRSGGEQYF
TRBV28,TRBJ1-5,-,-,TGTGCCAGCACCGCAAGCGGAGGGAATCGGCATTTT,CASTASGGNRHF
TRBV4-2,TRBJ2-5,-,TRBD2,TGTGCCAGCAGGCTCTCGACTAGCGGGAGGGAAGAGACCCAGTACTTC,CASRLSTSGREETQYF
TRBV18,TRBJ2-1,once,TRBD1,TGTGCCAGCTCACAGGACAGGGGAAAGTACAATGAGCAGTTCTTC,CASSQDRGKYNEQFF
TRBV18,TRBJ1-3,-,-,TGTGCCAGCTCACCACCGAGACGGGCTGGAAACACCATATATTTT,CASSPPRRAGNTIYF
TRBV5-1,TRBJ2-4,-,-,TGCGCCAGCAGCCAGGGTTTTGGGGACATTCAGTACTTC,CASSQGFGDIQYF
TRBV6-5,TRBJ2-2,-,-,TGTGCCAGCTGGGCAGGGGTGGACACCGGGGAGCTGTTTTTT,CASWAGVDTGELFF
TRBV18,TRBJ2-1,-,TRBD1,TGTGCCAGCTCACCCCCGGGACAGGGCTGGAATGAGCAGTTCTTC,CASSPPGQGWNEQFF
TRBV28,TRBJ2-5,-,-,TGTGCCACCGACCGGGGGGCATGGACCCAGTACTTC,CATDRGAWTQYF
TRBV6-5,TRBJ1-4,-,-,TGTGCCAGCCGAGGTTCCACTAATGAAAAACTGTTTTTT,CASRGSTNEKLFF
TRBV30,TRBJ1-4,-,TRBD1,TGTGCCTGGAGTGCACAGGGGGCGAAGGAAAAACTGTTTTTT,CAWSAQGAKEKLFF
TRBV11-2,TRBJ2-5,-,-,TGTGCCAGCAGCTACGGCGGGGGCTTGGAGACCCAGTACTTC,CASSYGGGLETQYF
TRBV7-9,TRBJ2-3,-,TRBD2,TGTGCCATCCGTCCAACTAGCGGGAGTACAGATACGCAGTATTTT,CAIRPTSGSTDTQYF
TRBV9,TRBJ1-6,-,TRBD1,TGTGCCAGCAGCGTAGGTGGCAGGGGGGATTCACCCCTCCACTTT,CASSVGGRGDSPLHF